This TCR beta chain was profiled in a study of response to subunit inactivated influenza vaccine. Regarding the study as a whole: Each seasonal flu vaccination may recruit only limited new T cells, authors suggested.

The germline V gene encodes CDR1 SGHKS and CDR2 YYEKEE (reference sequence). This CDR3 has 15 residues. The ends lost 2 bases at V and 8 bases at J; junction bases unmatched: 10. This clonotype was counted a few times. The antigen remains unidentified. TCRdb reanalysed the RT-PCR reads using MiXCR and keeps one entry per CDR3 protein. This table has approximately 500,000 distinct CDR3 sequences, approximately 13% appearing once. The genes are TRBV5-5 and TRBJ2-1; the match to TRBD2 covers 7 bases. The receptor was isolated from a man between 50 and 59 years old who received an inactivated influenza vaccine. Here the sequenced sample was PBMCs from blood, taken roughly 6 weeks after vaccination. In nucleotides, the CDR3 is TGTGCCAGCAGCTTAACGCGGGGGAGGATATATGAGCAGTTCTTC. This gives the protein CASSLTRGRIYEQFF.